The 27 T cell receptor beta chains given below trace back to one sample, sequenced in a study of CXCR3-negative and CXCR3-positive naive CD8 T cells. Whole-study results and caveats: CXCR3-positive naive cells carried more hydrophobic TRB CDR3s than CXCR3-negative naive cells did.

Via 5' RACE with UMI labels, TRB cDNA libraries were prepared. TCRdb re-called the 5' RACE reads; every CDR3 protein appears as one record, without DNA. This sample's table has some 53,000 distinct CDR3 sequences. No antigen is known for these receptors. Sequencing was done on a sample of naive CXCR3+ CD8+ T cells from blood. Subset denoted: CD45RO-CCR7+CD27+CD95- naive CD8+ T cells expressing CXCR3 (TNR3+). The receptors originated from a human donor in good health. Some clones in this sample may be carry-over from other donors' samples.

The gene calls are TRBV20-1 and TRBJ2-7. From germline, CDR1 is DFQATT and CDR2 SNEGSKA (reference sequence). This CDR3 has 13 amino acids. CDR3 sequence: CSARDTGSYEQYF.

CDR3: CASSTDYTDTQYF. J is TRBJ2-3 and V is TRBV6-5. This CDR3 comprises 13 residues. Germline V gene data show CDR1 as MNHEY and CDR2 as SVGAGI.

The chain has TRBV12-3 or TRBV12-4 and TRBJ1-5; TCRdb returns TRBD1, unconfirmable since there is no DNA. There are 14 residues in the CDR3. The CDR3 sequence: CASRPDRRNQPQHF.

The rearrangement uses TRBV7-9 and TRBJ2-6. CDR3 length: 14 residues. Germline-derived CDR1 and CDR2 are SEHNR and FQNEAQ (reference sequence). The CDR3: CASSSNSGANVLTF.

V usage is TRBV19 and J usage is TRBJ1-5; the D gene TCRdb calls, TRBD1, cannot be checked with no DNA. This CDR3 has 16 residues. Germline-derived CDR1 and CDR2 are LNHDA and SQIVND (reference sequence). The CDR3 spells CASSTGVGYSNQPQHF.

The chain recombines TRBV28 with TRBJ2-3; the TRBD2 assignment by TCRdb is unverifiable without DNA. CDR1 is MDHEN, CDR2 SYDVKM, per germline. CDR3 length: 15 residues. CDR3 in amino acids: CASTLTSASTDTQYF.

V and J are TRBV6-4 and TRBJ2-3; the TRBD2 assignment by TCRdb is unverifiable without DNA. Germline V gene data show CDR1 as MRHNA and CDR2 as SNTAGT. The CDR3 is made up of 14 amino acids. CDR3 sequence: CASSRSGSTDTQYF.

V gene TRBV4-1 combines with J gene TRBJ1-4; TCRdb gives TRBD1 as the D gene, but with no DNA this cannot be confirmed. CDR1 MGHRA and CDR2 YSYEKL come from the germline V gene. This CDR3 contains 15 residues. CDR3 in amino acids: CASSQEGATDEKLFF.

This sequence joins TRBV5-1 and TRBJ2-7; TCRdb gives TRBD2 as the D gene, but with no DNA this cannot be confirmed. There are 15 residues in the CDR3. Germline V lookup: CDR1 SGHRS, CDR2 YFSETQ. CDR3 amino acids: CASSTALDSSYEQYF.

The rearrangement joins TRBV6-5 to TRBJ2-5; TCRdb lists TRBD2, though no DNA is available to test this call. Germline V lookup: CDR1 MNHEY, CDR2 SVGAGI. CDR3 length: 17 residues. CDR3: CASSRGGGVLHQETQYF.

The chain is built from TRBV28 and TRBJ1-1. Germline CDR1 MDHEN, CDR2 SYDVKM. There are 14 residues in the CDR3. The CDR3 spells CASTLDGTNTEAFF.

The chain recombines TRBV19 with TRBJ2-1; lacking DNA, the TRBD2 call made by TCRdb goes unchecked. Looked up from germline, CDR1 is LNHDA and CDR2 is SQIVND (reference sequence). This CDR3 is 15 amino acids long. CDR3 loop: CASSIMSGGGNEQFF.

In terms of frequency, this clonotype is medium-sized (0.01 to 0.1%). The chain couples TRBV29-1 to TRBJ2-1. CDR1 and CDR2 (germline): SQVTM, ANQGSEA. The CDR3 totals 11 residues. The CDR3 region is CSVAEYNEQFF.

This sequence joins TRBV2 and TRBJ2-1; the D call from TCRdb, TRBD1, cannot be confirmed without DNA. Germline CDR1 SNHLY, CDR2 FYNNEI. The CDR3 length is 13 residues. The CDR3 loop reads CASRGGRYNEQFF.

The gene calls are TRBV12-3 or TRBV12-4 and TRBJ2-2. This CDR3 is built from 14 residues. CDR3 sequence: CASSLVGNTGELFF.

The V and J genes are TRBV7-2 and TRBJ2-7. The CDR3 consists of 12 residues. The germline V gene has CDR1 SGHTA and CDR2 FQGNSA. CDR3 sequence: CASSLGFPEQYF.

V is TRBV4-3 and J is TRBJ1-1. Germline assignment: CDR1 LGHNA and CDR2 YSLEER. The CDR3 is 13 residues long. The CDR3: CASSQGTNTEAFF.

The V gene is TRBV7-3, the J gene TRBJ2-2; TCRdb lists TRBD2, though no DNA is available to test this call. The CDR3 length is 16 residues. CDR1 SGHTA and CDR2 FQGTGA come from the germline V gene. CDR3 sequence: CASSLHPAEDTGELFF. The whole variable domain, remainder taken from reference TRBV7-3 and TRBJ2-2, is GAGVSQTPSNKVTEKGKYVELRCDPISGHTALYWYRQSLGQGPEFLIYFQGTGAADDSGLPNDRFFAVRPEGSVSTLKIQRTERGDSAVYLCASSLHPAEDTGELFFGEGSRLTVL.

This chain connects TRBV6-6 to TRBJ2-5; without DNA, the TCRdb call of TRBD2 cannot be checked. Germline CDR1 MNHNY, CDR2 SVGAGI (reference sequence). This CDR3 has 16 residues. CDR3 in amino acids: CASSPTSGDFQETQYF.

The chain recombines TRBV20-1 with TRBJ2-7. The CDR3 consists of 12 residues. Germline CDR1 DFQATT, CDR2 SNEGSKA (reference sequence). CDR3 sequence reads: CSAPGVGNEQYF.

The genes are TRBV14 and TRBJ2-1; TCRdb outputs TRBD2, but without DNA this stays unchecked. CDR1 SGHDN and CDR2 FVKESK come from the germline V gene. This CDR3 is 16 amino acids long. The CDR3 region is CASSSLGAGTYNEQFF.

The chain combines TRBV29-1 with TRBJ2-1; the D call from TCRdb, TRBD2, cannot be confirmed without DNA. CDR3 size: 15 residues. Germline V lookup: CDR1 SQVTM, CDR2 ANQGSEA. CDR3 residues: CSVEERALAYNEQFF.

The chain links TRBV12-3 or TRBV12-4 to TRBJ1-1; TCRdb calls TRBD1, which cannot be checked without DNA. CDR3 size: 11 residues. This chain's CDR3 is CASSPGTQAFF.

The chain recombines TRBV27 with TRBJ1-2; as DNA is missing, the TRBD1 call by TCRdb cannot be tested. Germline V gene data show CDR1 as MNHEY and CDR2 as SMNVEV (reference sequence). CDR3 size: 15 residues. The CDR3 reads CASSLRDRGFDGYTF.

The chain recombines TRBV6-5 with TRBJ2-1; as DNA is missing, the TRBD1 call by TCRdb cannot be tested. The CDR3 is 16 amino acids. The V gene's germline CDR1 is MNHEY and CDR2 SVGAGI. The CDR3 here is CASSYPRTGGGYEQFF.

V gene TRBV25-1 combines with J gene TRBJ2-3; TCRdb selects TRBD1, and the lack of DNA leaves this call unchecked. The CDR3 spans 14 residues. Per germline, CDR1 MGHDK and CDR2 SYGVNS. The CDR3 spells CASSDGTETDTQYF.

The CDR3 reads CASSLTGTEHYF. The rearrangement links TRBV12-3 or TRBV12-4 to TRBJ2-7; the D call from TCRdb, TRBD1, cannot be confirmed without DNA. The CDR3 is 12 residues long.